This is a list of T cell receptor beta chains from one sample in a study of beta chain features in type 1 diabetes. Generated by immunoSEQ multiplex PCR, the TCRdb table keeps only in-frame clones and is missing some. The sample lists 130,000 or so clones, about a sixth seen once, with over 2% in the top ten. What was sequenced was central memory CD4+ T cells from blood. Receptors were obtained from a man aged 25 to 40 with type 1 diabetes. Each CDR3 is given with its conserved first and last residue. The D gene is left open where the match is weak. Size values are once, few and many counts, or a class for expanded clones, and some rows have none.

J gene | D gene | V gene | clone size | CDR3 protein | CDR3 DNA
TRBJ2-1 | . | TRBV9 | few | CASSVGQGYNEQFF | TGTGCCAGCAGCGTAGGGCAGGGATACAATGAGCAGTTCTTC
TRBJ1-5 | . | TRBV7-2 | few | CASSLESHQRGNQPQHF | TGTGCCAGCAGCTTAGAATCACACCAGCGGGGGAATCAGCCCCAGCATTTT
TRBJ2-2 | . | TRBV5-4 | . | CASSLNSGHTGELFF | TGTGCCAGCAGCCTCAATTCAGGGCACACCGGGGAGCTGTTTTTT
TRBJ2-1 | . | TRBV29-1 | few | CSVGWDVEQFF | TGCAGCGTTGGATGGGACGTTGAGCAGTTCTTC
TRBJ1-2 | . | TRBV30 | once | CAWSATGKNYGYTF | TGTGCCTGGAGCGCAACAGGGAAGAACTATGGCTACACCTTC
TRBJ2-3 | . | TRBV2 | . | CASLPASADTQYF | TGTGCCAGCCTACCTGCCTCGGCGGATACGCAGTATTTT
TRBJ1-2 | . | TRBV7-2 | few | CASSLEGGMVYGYTF | TGTGCCAGCAGCTTAGAAGGAGGGATGGTCTATGGCTACACCTTC
TRBJ2-5 | TRBD1 | TRBV4-2 | few | CASSQAQGEIQETQYF | TGTGCCAGCAGCCAAGCACAGGGGGAAATCCAAGAGACCCAGTACTTC
TRBJ2-3 | . | TRBV11-2 | . | CASSDAGELITDTQYF | TGTGCCAGCAGCGACGCAGGGGAGCTAATCACAGATACGCAGTATTTT
TRBJ2-1 | TRBD1 | TRBV19 | few | CASSIQGADNEQFF | TGTGCCAGTAGTATACAGGGGGCCGACAATGAGCAGTTCTTC
TRBJ1-5 | TRBD1 | TRBV4-1 | few | CASSQEQGVPYSNQPQHF | TGCGCCAGCAGCCAAGAACAGGGGGTACCCTATAGCAATCAGCCCCAGCATTTT
TRBJ1-4 | TRBD1 | TRBV15 | many | CATSRDQDREREKLFF | TGTGCCACCAGCAGAGATCAGGACAGGGAGAGAGAAAAACTGTTTTTT
TRBJ1-2 | TRBD1 | TRBV29-1 | . | CSVDPDRYGYTF | TGCAGCGTTGATCCGGACAGGTATGGCTACACCTTC
TRBJ2-4 | . | TRBV25-1 | . | CASSESWGEGPNIQYF | TGTGCCAGCAGTGAATCGTGGGGGGAAGGCCCAAACATTCAGTACTTC
TRBJ2-5 | TRBD1 | TRBV30 | many | CAWSLTGGRRETQYF | TGTGCCTGGAGTCTAACAGGGGGACGAAGAGAGACCCAGTACTTC